A selection of T cell receptor beta chains follows, all from one sample in a study of control samples from healthy donors and cancer patients. Generated by immunoSEQ multiplex PCR, the TCRdb table keeps only in-frame clones and is missing some. This table has roughly 140,000 clones, about 93% appearing once. Sequencing was done on a sample of blood. The receptors derive from a man aged 45 to 65 in good health. Each CDR3 is given with its conserved first and last residue. A D gene is named only where the DNA matches it firmly. Some rows mark clone size as missing; the rest say once, few, many or name a class of expanded clone.

D gene	V gene	J gene	clone size	CDR3 protein	CDR3 DNA
NA	TRBV20-1	TRBJ1-5	NA	CSASERAGGYQPQHF	TGCAGTGCTAGTGAACGCGCAGGAGGTTATCAGCCCCAGCATTTT
NA	TRBV5-6	TRBJ1-1	NA	CASSWGRGEAFF	TGTGCCAGCAGCTGGGGGAGAGGTGAAGCTTTCTTT
NA	TRBV19	TRBJ1-2	once	CASSILVSYGYTF	TGTGCCAGTAGTATACTGGTGAGCTATGGCTACACCTTC
NA	TRBV6-2/TRBV6-3	TRBJ1-3	NA	CASSWRHLPSGNTIYF	TGTGCCAGCAGTTGGAGGCACCTACCCTCTGGAAACACCATATATTTT
TRBD1	TRBV15	TRBJ2-5	NA	CATSREGGQERQYF	TGTGCCACCAGCAGGGAGGGGGGACAGGAGCGCCAGTACTTC
TRBD1	TRBV5-1	TRBJ1-1	NA	CASSGVGTVNTEAFF	TGCGCCAGCAGCGGGGTAGGGACAGTTAACACTGAAGCTTTCTTT
NA	TRBV7-9	TRBJ1-1	NA	CASSPLLVPGLNTEAFF	TGTGCCAGCAGCCCTCTACTGGTCCCCGGGCTGAACACTGAAGCTTTCTTT
NA	TRBV7-9	TRBJ2-1	NA	CASSHPPLNRLGNEQFF	TGTGCCAGCAGCCACCCCCCCCTCAACCGCCTGGGGAATGAGCAGTTCTTC
NA	TRBV19	TRBJ2-1	few	CASSIFGGQILF	TGTGCCAGTAGTATTTTCGGAGGACAGATACTCTTC
NA	TRBV7-6	TRBJ1-2	NA	CASSPPDSSFYGYTF	TGTGCCAGCAGCCCTCCAGATTCATCCTTTTATGGCTACACCTTC
TRBD1	TRBV11-2	TRBJ1-6	once	CASSYMGTGQSPLHF	TGTGCCAGCAGCTATATGGGGACAGGGCAGTCACCCCTCCACTTT
NA	TRBV5-1	TRBJ1-3	NA	CASSLEGGNTIYF	TGCGCCAGCAGCTTGGAGGGTGGAAACACCATATATTTT
NA	TRBV5-6	TRBJ1-1	NA	CASRRQRMNTEAFF	TGTGCCAGCAGGAGACAGCGCATGAACACTGAAGCTTTCTTT
TRBD1	TRBV4-2	TRBJ2-7	NA	CASSADRGYYEQYF	TGTGCCAGCAGTGCAGACAGGGGATACTACGAGCAGTACTTC
NA	TRBV25-1	TRBJ1-1	NA	CASSGNMNTEAFF	TGTGCCAGCAGTGGGAACATGAACACTGAAGCTTTCTTT
NA	TRBV6-5	TRBJ2-5	NA	CASSYGGGLYF	TGTGCCAGCAGTTACGGGGGGGGGCTTTACTTC